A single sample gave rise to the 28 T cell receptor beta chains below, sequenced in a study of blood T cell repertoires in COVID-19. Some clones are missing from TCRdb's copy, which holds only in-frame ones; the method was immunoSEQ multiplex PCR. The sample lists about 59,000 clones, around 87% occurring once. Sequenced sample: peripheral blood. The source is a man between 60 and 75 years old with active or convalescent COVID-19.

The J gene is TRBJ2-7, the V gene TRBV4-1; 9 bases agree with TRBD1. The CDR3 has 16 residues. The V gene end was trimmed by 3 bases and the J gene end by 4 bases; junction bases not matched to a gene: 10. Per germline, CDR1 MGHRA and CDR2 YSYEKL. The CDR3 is CASSQGTGTMEYEQYF. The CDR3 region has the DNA TGCGCCAGCAGCCAGGGGACAGGGACGATGGAATACGAGCAGTACTTC.

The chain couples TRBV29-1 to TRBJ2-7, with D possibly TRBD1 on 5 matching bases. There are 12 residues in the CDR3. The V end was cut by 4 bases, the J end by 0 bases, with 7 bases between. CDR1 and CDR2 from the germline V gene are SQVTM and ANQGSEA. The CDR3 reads CSVARDSYEQYF. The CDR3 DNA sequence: TGCAGCGTTGCCAGGGACTCCTACGAGCAGTACTTC.

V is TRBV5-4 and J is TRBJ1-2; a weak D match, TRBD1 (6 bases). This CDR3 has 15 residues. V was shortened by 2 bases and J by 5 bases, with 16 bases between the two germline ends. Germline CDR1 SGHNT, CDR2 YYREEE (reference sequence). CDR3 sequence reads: CASSFQGQGHYGYTF. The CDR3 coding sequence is TGTGCCAGCAGCTTCCAGGGGCAGGGCCATTATGGCTACACCTTC.

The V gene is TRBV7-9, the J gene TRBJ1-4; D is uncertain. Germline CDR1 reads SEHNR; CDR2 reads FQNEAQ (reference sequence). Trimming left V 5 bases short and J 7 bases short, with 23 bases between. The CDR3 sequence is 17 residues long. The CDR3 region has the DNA TGTGCCAGCAGCAATCCGGGTCCGACCGTCGGCGGTGAAAAACTGTTTTTT. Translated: CASSNPGPTVGGEKLFF.

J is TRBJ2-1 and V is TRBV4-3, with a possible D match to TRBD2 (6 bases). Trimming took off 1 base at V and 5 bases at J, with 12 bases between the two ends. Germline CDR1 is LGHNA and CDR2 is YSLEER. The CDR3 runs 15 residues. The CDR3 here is CASSQVTSTDNEQFF. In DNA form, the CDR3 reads TGCGCCAGCAGCCAAGTTACTAGCACCGACAATGAGCAGTTCTTC.

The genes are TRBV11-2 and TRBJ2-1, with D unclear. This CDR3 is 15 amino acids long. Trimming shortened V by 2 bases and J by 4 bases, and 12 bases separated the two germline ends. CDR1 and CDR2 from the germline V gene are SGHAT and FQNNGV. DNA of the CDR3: TGTGCCAGCAGCTTATCCCCCCCGTCTTACAATGAGCAGTTCTTC. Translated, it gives CASSLSPPSYNEQFF.

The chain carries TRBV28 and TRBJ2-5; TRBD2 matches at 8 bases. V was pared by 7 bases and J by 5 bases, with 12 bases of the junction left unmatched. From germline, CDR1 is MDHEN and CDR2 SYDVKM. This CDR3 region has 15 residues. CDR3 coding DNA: TGTGCCAGCAACTCCCTCCGGGGGGGCCCCGAGACCCAGTACTTC. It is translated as CASNSLRGGPETQYF.

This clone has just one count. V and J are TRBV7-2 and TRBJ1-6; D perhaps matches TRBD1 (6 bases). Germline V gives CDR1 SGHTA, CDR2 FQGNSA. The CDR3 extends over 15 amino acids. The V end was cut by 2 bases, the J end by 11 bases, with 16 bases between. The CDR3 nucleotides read TGTGCCAGCAGCTTAACTACAGGGAACTCTACACCCCTCCACTTT. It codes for CASSLTTGNSTPLHF. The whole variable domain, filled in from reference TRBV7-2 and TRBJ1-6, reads GAGVSQSPSNKVTEKGKDVELRCDPISGHTALYWYRQSLGQGLEFLIYFQGNSAPDKSGLPSDRFSAERTGGSVSTLTIQRTQQEDSAVYLCASSLTTGNSTPLHFGNGTRLTVT.

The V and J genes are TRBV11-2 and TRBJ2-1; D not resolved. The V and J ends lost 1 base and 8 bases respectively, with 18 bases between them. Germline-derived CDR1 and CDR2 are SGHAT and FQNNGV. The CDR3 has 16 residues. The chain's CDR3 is CASSLARNFKTDEQFF. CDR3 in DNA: TGTGCCAGCAGCTTAGCGCGGAATTTTAAAACGGATGAGCAGTTCTTC. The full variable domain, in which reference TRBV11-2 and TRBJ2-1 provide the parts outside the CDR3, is EAGVAQSPRYKIIEKRQSVAFWCNPISGHATLYWYQQILGQGPKLLIQFQNNGVVDDSQLPKDRFSAERLKGVDSTLKIQPAKLEDSAVYLCASSLARNFKTDEQFFGPGTRLTVL.

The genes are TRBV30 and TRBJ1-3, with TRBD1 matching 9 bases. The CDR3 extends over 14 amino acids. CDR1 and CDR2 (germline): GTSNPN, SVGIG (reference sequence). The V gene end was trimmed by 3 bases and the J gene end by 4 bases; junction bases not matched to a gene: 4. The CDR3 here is CAWRQQGAGNTIYF. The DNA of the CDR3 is TGTGCCTGGAGGCAACAGGGGGCAGGAAACACCATATATTTT. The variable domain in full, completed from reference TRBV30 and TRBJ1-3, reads SQTIHQWPATLVQPVGSPLSLECTVEGTSNPNLYWYRQAAGRGLQLLFYSVGIGQISSEVPQNLSASRPQDRQFILSSKKLLLSDSGFYLCAWRQQGAGNTIYFGEGSWLTVV.

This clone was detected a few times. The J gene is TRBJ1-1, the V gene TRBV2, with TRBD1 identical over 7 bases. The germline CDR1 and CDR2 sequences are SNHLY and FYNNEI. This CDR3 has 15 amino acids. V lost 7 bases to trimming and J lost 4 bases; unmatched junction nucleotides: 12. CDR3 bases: TGTGCCAGCAACGCCCCGGGACAGTTTATCACTGAAGCTTTCTTT. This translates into CASNAPGQFITEAFF.

CDR3 bases: TGTGCCAGCAGTGCTTACAGGGAGGGAATTGCTGAGCAGTTCTTC. Amino acid sequence: CASSAYREGIAEQFF. The chain joins TRBV27 to TRBJ2-1, with TRBD2 as a possible D gene (7 bases). V lost 5 bases to trimming and J lost 9 bases, with 20 bases between them. Germline V lookup: CDR1 MNHEY, CDR2 SMNVEV (reference sequence). CDR3 length: 15 residues.

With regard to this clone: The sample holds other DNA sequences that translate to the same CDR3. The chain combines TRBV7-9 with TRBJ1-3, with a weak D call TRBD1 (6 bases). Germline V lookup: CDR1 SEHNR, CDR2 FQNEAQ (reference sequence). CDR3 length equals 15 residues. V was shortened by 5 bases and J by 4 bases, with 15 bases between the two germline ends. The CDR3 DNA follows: TGTGCCAGCAGCCCTACAGGGTATTCCGGAAACACCATATATTTT. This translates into CASSPTGYSGNTIYF.

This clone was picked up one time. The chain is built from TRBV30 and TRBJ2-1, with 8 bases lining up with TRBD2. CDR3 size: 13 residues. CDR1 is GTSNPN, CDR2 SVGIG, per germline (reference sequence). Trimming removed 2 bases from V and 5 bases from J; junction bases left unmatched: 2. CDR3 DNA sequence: TGTGCCTGGAGTACCGGGAGGGACAATGAGCAGTTCTTC. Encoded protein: CAWSTGRDNEQFF.

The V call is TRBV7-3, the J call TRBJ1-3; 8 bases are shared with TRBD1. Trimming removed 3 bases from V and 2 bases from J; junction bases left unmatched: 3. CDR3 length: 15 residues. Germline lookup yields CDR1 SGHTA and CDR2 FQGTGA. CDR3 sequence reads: CASSLTGDPGNTIYF. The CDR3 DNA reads TGTGCCAGCAGCTTGACAGGGGATCCTGGAAACACCATATATTTT.

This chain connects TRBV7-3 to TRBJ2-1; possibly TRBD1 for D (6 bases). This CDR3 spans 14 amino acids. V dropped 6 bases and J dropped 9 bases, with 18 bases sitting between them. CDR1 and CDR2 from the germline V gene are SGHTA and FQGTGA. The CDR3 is CASSPTTQGSEQFF. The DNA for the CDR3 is TGTGCCAGCAGTCCCACAACACAGGGTAGTGAGCAGTTCTTC. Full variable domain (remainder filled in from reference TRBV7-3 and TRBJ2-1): GAGVSQTPSNKVTEKGKYVELRCDPISGHTALYWYRQSLGQGPEFLIYFQGTGAADDSGLPNDRFFAVRPEGSVSTLKIQRTERGDSAVYLCASSPTTQGSEQFFGPGTRLTVL.

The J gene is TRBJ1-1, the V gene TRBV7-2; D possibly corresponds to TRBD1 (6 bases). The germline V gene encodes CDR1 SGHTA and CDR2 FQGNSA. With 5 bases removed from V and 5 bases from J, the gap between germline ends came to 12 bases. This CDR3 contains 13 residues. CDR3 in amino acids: CASSVNRATEAFF. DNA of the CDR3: TGTGCCAGCAGCGTAAACAGGGCTACTGAAGCTTTCTTT.

The DNA for the CDR3 is TGTGCCAGCAGTCCTCGGAGAGGGGGCGAGAACACCATATATTTT. It encodes CASSPRRGGENTIYF. The chain employs TRBV6-5 and TRBJ1-3, with 7 bases lining up with TRBD1. The CDR3 consists of 15 residues. V lost 5 bases, J lost 7 bases, and 11 bases stayed unmatched. The V gene's germline CDR1 is MNHEY and CDR2 SVGAGI.

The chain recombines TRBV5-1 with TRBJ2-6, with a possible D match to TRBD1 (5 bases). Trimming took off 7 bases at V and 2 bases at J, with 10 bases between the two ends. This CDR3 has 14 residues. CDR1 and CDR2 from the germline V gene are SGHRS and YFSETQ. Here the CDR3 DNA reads TGCGCCAGCGGATCGACAGCTGGGGCCAACGTCCTGACTTTC. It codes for CASGSTAGANVLTF.

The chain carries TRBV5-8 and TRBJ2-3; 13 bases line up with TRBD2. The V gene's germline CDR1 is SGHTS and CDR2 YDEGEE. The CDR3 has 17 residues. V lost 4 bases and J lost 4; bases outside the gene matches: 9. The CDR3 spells CASSPAGTSGTSDTQYF. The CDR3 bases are TGTGCCAGCAGCCCAGCCGGGACTAGCGGGACCTCAGATACGCAGTATTTT.

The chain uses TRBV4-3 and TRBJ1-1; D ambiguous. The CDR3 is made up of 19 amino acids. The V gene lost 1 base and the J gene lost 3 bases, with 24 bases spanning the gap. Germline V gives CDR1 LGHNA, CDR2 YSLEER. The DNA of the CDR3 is TGCGCCAGCAGCCAAGGTGTGTTTCCTCCTCGAACTCCGGACACTGAAGCTTTCTTT. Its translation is CASSQGVFPPRTPDTEAFF.

Written as DNA, the CDR3 is TGTGCCAGCAGCCAAGATCTTGCCGGGACTGCCTATGGCTACACCTTC. Translation: CASSQDLAGTAYGYTF. The genes are TRBV4-2 and TRBJ1-2, with a tentative D call TRBD1 (5 bases). The CDR3 sequence is 16 residues long. From germline, CDR1 is LGHNA and CDR2 YNFKEQ. The ends were cut back, 0 bases at V and 4 bases at J, with 15 bases in the middle.

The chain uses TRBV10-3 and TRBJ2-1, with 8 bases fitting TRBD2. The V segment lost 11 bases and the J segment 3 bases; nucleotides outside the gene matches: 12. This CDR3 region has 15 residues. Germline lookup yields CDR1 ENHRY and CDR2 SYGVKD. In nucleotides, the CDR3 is TGTGCCGTGGGGTACAGCGGGGGAGGCTACAATGAGCAGTTCTTC. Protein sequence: CAVGYSGGGYNEQFF.

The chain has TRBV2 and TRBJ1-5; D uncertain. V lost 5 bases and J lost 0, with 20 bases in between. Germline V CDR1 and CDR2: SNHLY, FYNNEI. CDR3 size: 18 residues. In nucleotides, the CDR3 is TGTGCCAGCAGTATCGGGAGCACGCTTCTTTATAGCAATCAGCCCCAGCATTTT. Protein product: CASSIGSTLLYSNQPQHF.

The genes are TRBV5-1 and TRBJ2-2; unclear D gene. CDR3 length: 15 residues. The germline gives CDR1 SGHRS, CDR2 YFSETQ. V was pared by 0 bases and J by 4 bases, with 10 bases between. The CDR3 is CASSLGAASTGELFF. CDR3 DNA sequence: TGCGCCAGCAGCTTGGGGGCAGCCTCCACCGGGGAGCTGTTTTTT.

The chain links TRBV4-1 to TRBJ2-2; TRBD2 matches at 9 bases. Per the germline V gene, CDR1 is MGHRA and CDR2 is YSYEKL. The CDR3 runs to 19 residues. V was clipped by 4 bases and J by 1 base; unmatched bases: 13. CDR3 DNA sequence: TGCGCCAGCAGCCCCTCGGGCGGGGGGGCGCACCAGAACACCGGGGAGCTGTTTTTT. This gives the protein CASSPSGGGAHQNTGELFF.

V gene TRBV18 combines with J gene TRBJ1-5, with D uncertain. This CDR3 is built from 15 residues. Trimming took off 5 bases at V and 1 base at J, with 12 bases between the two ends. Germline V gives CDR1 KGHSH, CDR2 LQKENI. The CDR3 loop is CASSATRESNQPQHF. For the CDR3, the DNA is TGTGCCAGCTCAGCGACACGGGAGAGCAATCAGCCCCAGCATTTT.

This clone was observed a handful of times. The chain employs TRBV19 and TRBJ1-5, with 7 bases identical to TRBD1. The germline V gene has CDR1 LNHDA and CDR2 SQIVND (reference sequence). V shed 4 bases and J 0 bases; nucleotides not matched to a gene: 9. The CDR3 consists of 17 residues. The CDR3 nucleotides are TGTGCCAGTAGTAGTCTTCCCGGGACAGATAGCAATCAGCCCCAGCATTTT. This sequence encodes CASSSLPGTDSNQPQHF. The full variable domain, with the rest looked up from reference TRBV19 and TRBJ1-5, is DGGITQSPKYLFRKEGQNVTLSCEQNLNHDAMYWYRQDPGQGLRLIYYSQIVNDFQKGDIAEGYSVSREKKESFPLTVTSAQKNPTAFYLCASSSLPGTDSNQPQHFGDGTRLSIL.